These 30 T cell receptor beta chains came from one sample sequenced in a study of tumor-infiltrating lymphocytes in primary liver carcinoma. TCR beta cDNA was made from 450 to 600 ng total RNA with a constant-region primer. Three nested multiplex PCR rounds, a slightly modified ARM-PCR method, built the TCR beta libraries. Investigators reported that the first two PCR rounds, at about 11 cycles each, used TRBV1-TRBV30 forward primers with a C-beta reverse primer. TCRdb reprocessed the multiplex PCR reads via MiXCR and lists one record per CDR3 protein. The data contain 100,000 or so distinct CDR3 sequences, about 63% of them singletons. From unsorted bulk tissue weighing about 20-31 mg, DNA and RNA were co-extracted. The source material was liver tumor tissue from sampling region 2. Subset defined: tumor region T2, inferior pole. Every receptor here comes from a woman aged 55-75 years with primary liver carcinoma and hepatitis B virus infection.

Points on this clonotype: A much larger clone lies a single base off, so this may be a read error. The rearrangement uses TRBV5-1 and TRBJ2-1, with D perhaps TRBD1 (5 bases). Germline CDR1 reads SGHRS; CDR2 reads YFSETQ. The CDR3 sequence is 13 residues long. The CDR3 reads CAGSLGLNNEQFF. Written as DNA, the CDR3 is TGCGCCGGCAGCTTGGGGCTGAACAATGAGCAGTTCTTC.

With regard to this clonotype: This clone may be a read error of a much larger clone one base away. The CDR3 bases are TGTGCCAGCAGCCCCCTAGGGGGACTAGCGGGAGGTGCTGGCGGGGAGCTGTTTTTT. Amino acid sequence: CASSPLGGLAGGAGGELFF. V usage is TRBV5-6 and J usage is TRBJ2-2; 15 bases align to TRBD2. The CDR3 is 19 amino acids. With 4 bases clipped from V and 7 bases from J, the junction kept 14 bases outside the gene matches. Germline-derived CDR1 and CDR2 are SGHDT and YYEEEE.

The chain carries TRBV29-1 and TRBJ1-1; D ambiguous. This CDR3 has 12 amino acids. Germline loops: CDR1 SQVTM, CDR2 ANQGSEA. Trimming left V 6 bases short and J 4 bases short, with 12 bases between. In nucleotides, the CDR3 is TGCAGCGTGAGGCATACGAGCACTGAAGCTTTCTTT. As protein: CSVRHTSTEAFF.

This clonotype was counted once. The junction does not match germline at one end; this may be a read error. The genes are TRBV4-2 and TRBJ2-1; D gene ambiguous. Looked up from germline, CDR1 is LGHNA and CDR2 is YNFKEQ. The CDR3 consists of 15 residues. This chain's CDR3 is CASSHPEWVYDEQFF. The CDR3 DNA reads TGTGCCAGCAGCCACCCAGAGTGGGTCTACGATGAGCAGTTCTTC.

As to this clonotype: A junction end diverges from the germline sequence, so it may reflect a read error. The chain has TRBV28 and TRBJ2-7; unclear D gene. Germline CDR1 reads MDHEN; CDR2 reads SYDVKM. The CDR3 totals 15 residues. CDR3 loop: CASTGDSLSPYEQYF. CDR3 sequence (DNA): TGTGCCAGCACCGGCGACTCGCTCTCCCCCTATGAGCAGTACTTC.

A remark on this clonotype: A read error may be the cause here, since a much bigger clone is one base away. The rearrangement links TRBV28 to TRBJ1-1; 8 bases agree with TRBD1. In germline, CDR1 is MDHEN, CDR2 SYDVKM. The CDR3 runs 15 residues. J was trimmed by 4 bases and V by 4 bases; bases with no gene match: 8. This CDR3 reads CASSCLDRGGTEAFF. The CDR3 region has the DNA TGTGCCAGCAGTTGTTTAGACAGGGGAGGCACTGAAGCTTTCTTT. Filled out from reference TRBV28 and TRBJ1-1, the complete variable domain reads DVKVTQSSRYLVKRTGEKVFLECVQDMDHENMFWYRQDPGLGLRLIYFSYDVKMKEKGDIPEGYSVSREKKERFSLILESASTNQTSMYLCASSCLDRGGTEAFFGQGTRLTVV.

On this clonotype: One end of the junction does not line up with germline, which may come from a read error. The chain has TRBV11-2 and TRBJ1-5; D unresolved. The CDR3 spans 15 residues. The germline V gene has CDR1 SGHAT and CDR2 FQNNGV. The CDR3 DNA sequence: TGTGCCAGCATCTTAGATCCCAGTGACAATCAGCCCCAGCACTTT. It codes for CASILDPSDNQPQHF. Complete variable domain (other parts from reference TRBV11-2 and TRBJ1-5): EAGVAQSPRYKIIEKRQSVAFWCNPISGHATLYWYQQILGQGPKLLIQFQNNGVVDDSQLPKDRFSAERLKGVDSTLKIQPAKLEDSAVYLCASILDPSDNQPQHFGDGTRLSIL.

The V and J genes are TRBV11-3 and TRBJ2-1; 7 nucleotides agree with TRBD2. The CDR3 sequence is 15 residues long. With 1 base clipped from V and 11 bases from J, the junction kept 11 bases outside the gene matches. CDR1 is SGHNT, CDR2 YENEEA, per germline. The CDR3 region has the DNA TGTGCCAGCAGCTTAGGAACTAGCGTGAAGTTTAAGCAGTTCTTC. It specifies CASSLGTSVKFKQFF. Drawing the rest from reference TRBV11-3 and TRBJ2-1, the complete variable domain is EAGVVQSPRYKIIEKKQPVAFWCNPISGHNTLYWYLQNLGQGPELLIRYENEEAVDDSQLPKDRFSAERLKGVDSTLKIQPAELGDSAVYLCASSLGTSVKFKQFFGPGTRLTVL.

As to this clonotype: One junction end does not reproduce the germline sequence, and a read error may be involved. This chain connects TRBV28 to TRBJ2-7; 7 bases map to TRBD1. This CDR3 has 14 residues. Looked up from germline, CDR1 is MDHEN and CDR2 is SYDVKM. As DNA, the CDR3 is TGTGCAAGCAGTTGGGGTGGGAGAGGGGGCGAACAGTACTTC. This encodes CASSWGGRGGEQYF.

Notes on this clonotype: One end of the junction varies from germline; a read error may be responsible. V gene TRBV6-1 combines with J gene TRBJ2-5; perhaps TRBD2 as D (6 bases). Germline V gives CDR1 MNHNS, CDR2 SASEGT. CDR3 length equals 14 residues. The CDR3 protein is CVSRVGGVRETQYF. The CDR3 bases are TGTGTCAGCAGGGTGGGGGGTGTTCGAGAGACCCAGTACTTC.

This chain joins TRBV29-1 and TRBJ2-6; possible D gene TRBD2, 6 bases. The CDR3 is 15 residues long. The ends were cut back, 6 bases at V and 6 bases at J, with 18 bases in the middle. CDR1 is SQVTM, CDR2 ANQGSEA, per germline. The CDR3 sequence is CSVRHGGAEANVLTF. The CDR3 DNA sequence: TGCAGCGTCAGGCACGGCGGGGCTGAGGCCAACGTCCTGACTTTC.

This clonotype has ten or more counts. In DNA, the CDR3 is TGCGCCAGCAGTGCCCCGGACCGCGGGGAGCTGTTTTTT. Its protein product is CASSAPDRGELFF. The chain employs TRBV10-1 and TRBJ2-2, with D unresolved. Trimming left V 4 bases short and J 7 bases short, with 10 bases between. This CDR3 region has 13 residues. Germline CDR1 is WNHNN and CDR2 is SYGVQD (reference sequence).

This clonotype was recorded at least ten times. The gene calls are TRBV28 and TRBJ2-7, with 11 bases fitting TRBD2. The V segment lost 6 bases and the J segment 2 bases; nucleotides outside the gene matches: 6. The CDR3 length is 15 residues. CDR1 is MDHEN and CDR2 is SYDVKM in the germline V gene. The CDR3 protein is CASRSPTSGAYEQYF. For the CDR3, the DNA is TGTGCCAGCAGATCTCCGACTAGCGGGGCCTACGAGCAGTACTTC.

This clonotype was detected a few times. The chain couples TRBV28 to TRBJ1-1, with D unresolved. V gave up 8 bases and J gave up 1 base, with 17 bases separating them. This CDR3 comprises 15 residues. Germline assignment: CDR1 MDHEN and CDR2 SYDVKM. CDR3 loop: CASSKGVPWNTEAFF. The CDR3 nucleotides are TGTGCCAGCTCGAAGGGCGTCCCATGGAACACTGAAGCTTTCTTT.

This clonotype was detected only once. One junction end does not reproduce the germline sequence, and a read error may be involved. This CDR3 is CSVGENINQPHHF. DNA of the CDR3: TGCAGCGTTGGGGAAAATATCAATCAGCCCCATCATTTT. V is TRBV29-1 and J is TRBJ1-5, with D unresolved. The CDR3 has 13 amino acids. Germline assignment: CDR1 SQVTM and CDR2 ANQGSEA.

This chain uses TRBV11-3 with TRBJ2-7; 12 nucleotides agree with TRBD2. This CDR3 is built from 17 residues. V shed 6 bases, J shed 5 bases, and the junction held 14 bases outside the gene matches. Germline values: CDR1 SGHNT, CDR2 YENEEA. The chain's CDR3 is CASRERLAGDPGDEQYF. The DNA for the CDR3 is TGTGCCAGCAGAGAGCGACTAGCGGGAGACCCAGGGGACGAGCAGTACTTC.

Comments on this clonotype: This sequence may be a read error, since a much larger clone differs from it by one base. V usage is TRBV28 and J usage is TRBJ2-7; D unresolved. Germline V gene sequence: CDR1 MDHEN, CDR2 SYDVKM. The CDR3 length is 12 residues. Written as DNA, the CDR3 is TGTGCCAGCAGTTTGAAGCCCCACGAGCAGTGCTTC. Translating gives CASSLKPHEQCF.

The V gene is TRBV4-1, the J gene TRBJ1-2; D uncertain. Deletions cut 1 base from V and 4 bases from J, with 22 bases between. There are 18 residues in the CDR3. The germline V gene encodes CDR1 MGHRA and CDR2 YSYEKL. The CDR3 nucleotides are TGCGCCAGCAGCCAAGGTGGGGTCAGCCACCTCAGTCCCTATGGCTACACCTTC. Translated: CASSQGGVSHLSPYGYTF.

A note on this clonotype: A much larger clone differs by one base, so this may be a read error. V and J are TRBV6-4 and TRBJ2-2, with TRBD2 identical over 8 bases. The germline V gene has CDR1 MRHNA and CDR2 SNTAGT. The CDR3 has 15 amino acids. CDR3 sequence (DNA): TGTGCCAGCAGCGCCAGCGCCCTTGGTAGCGGGGAGCTGTATTTT. It yields the protein CASSASALGSGELYF.

The sample holds one count of this clonotype. Because the CDR3's place on the DNA is in doubt, the DNA is left out and the CDR3 is given as listed by TCRdb. The chain links TRBV11-2 to TRBJ2-5. The CDR3 is 14 amino acids in total, end residues counted. The V gene's germline CDR1 is SGHAT and CDR2 FQNNGV. The CDR3 here is CANSTSWGRGTQYF.

The V call is TRBV5-1, the J call TRBJ1-1; D uncertain. The germline gives CDR1 SGHRS, CDR2 YFSETQ. The CDR3 runs 14 residues. Trimming pared 2 bases from V and 1 base from J, leaving 9 bases between. The CDR3 DNA follows: TGCGCCAGCAGCTTAGAGATAGCGAACACTGAAGCTTTCTTT. Its protein is CASSLEIANTEAFF.

This clonotype was detected a few times. The chain carries TRBV5-1 and TRBJ2-3; 7 nucleotides agree with TRBD2. The J segment lost 6 bases and the V segment lost 2 bases, leaving 9 bases of the junction unmatched. The CDR3 runs to 15 residues. The germline V gene encodes CDR1 SGHRS and CDR2 YFSETQ. The CDR3 DNA is TGCGCCAGCAGCTTTGGGGAGGGTGGCCCCGATACGCAGTATTTT. Its translation: CASSFGEGGPDTQYF.

The V and J genes are TRBV28 and TRBJ1-2; TRBD1 agrees at 7 bases. From germline, CDR1 is MDHEN and CDR2 SYDVKM. The CDR3 runs to 14 residues. J gave up 1 base and V 3 bases, and 2 bases lay outside the gene matches. The chain's CDR3 is CASSFWDSNYGYTF. CDR3 bases: TGTGCCAGCAGTTTCTGGGACAGTAACTATGGCTACACCTTC.

Concerning this clonotype: Compared with germline, one end of the junction differs, possibly owing to a read error. V gene TRBV11-2 combines with J gene TRBJ2-1; the D gene is possibly TRBD1 (6 bases). The germline CDR1 and CDR2 sequences are SGHAT and FQNNGV. CDR3 length: 16 amino acids. CDR3 bases: TGTGCCAGCAGCCTAGATCGGACGGGTGGGGGCGATGAGCGGTTCTTC. This sequence encodes CASSLDRTGGGDERFF.

The rearrangement links TRBV20-1 to TRBJ2-7; 8 bases match TRBD2. Germline V CDR1 and CDR2: DFQATT, SNEGSKA (reference sequence). V gave up 6 bases and J gave up 1 base; unmatched junction bases: 5. The CDR3 has 13 amino acids. DNA of the CDR3: TGCAGTGCCTTGGGACTAGTTTCCTACGAGCAGTACTTC. Its protein is CSALGLVSYEQYF.

About this clonotype: The CDR3 end shows no conserved phenylalanine or tryptophan, and so a read error is likely. J is TRBJ2-1 and V is TRBV11-2; D is undetermined. CDR3 length: 14 residues. Germline V gene sequence: CDR1 SGHAT, CDR2 FQNNGV. Here the CDR3 DNA reads TGTGACAGCAGCTTAGAAGTGGCCTACAACGAGCAGTTCATC. It encodes CDSSLEVAYNEQFI.

Concerning this clonotype: This may be a read error, as it is one base from a much larger clone. This chain uses TRBV5-8 with TRBJ2-5, with D perhaps matching TRBD2 (5 bases). CDR1 and CDR2 (germline): SGHTS, YDEGEE. The V end lost 2 bases, the J end lost 7 bases, and 6 bases lay between the germline ends. The CDR3 has 11 amino acids. In nucleotides, the CDR3 is TGTGCCAGCAGCTTTGGAGGGACCCAGTACTTC. As protein: CASSFGGTQYF.

As regards this clonotype: A read error may explain this, as a much larger clone is one base away. J is TRBJ2-2 and V is TRBV5-1; a weak D match, TRBD1 (6 bases). Germline V lookup: CDR1 SGHRS, CDR2 YFSETQ. The CDR3 loop spans 15 amino acids. CDR3 nucleotide sequence: TGCGCCAGCACTTTAGGGACAACGAACTCCGGGGAGCTGTTTTTT. It specifies CASTLGTTNSGELFF.

Judged by abundance, this clonotype is medium-sized. The CDR3 bases are TGTGCCAGCAGCCGGACCCTTCGAGAGGTGGGCTACACCTTC. This encodes CASSRTLREVGYTF. This chain links TRBV11-2 with TRBJ1-2; no clear D gene. This CDR3 comprises 14 residues. V shed 5 bases and J shed 8 bases, with 18 bases lying between them. The germline CDR1 and CDR2 sequences are SGHAT and FQNNGV.

V gene TRBV5-1 combines with J gene TRBJ2-3; D gene unclear. V lost 5 bases to trimming and J lost 0 bases, with 16 bases between them. The germline gives CDR1 SGHRS, CDR2 YFSETQ. The CDR3 sequence is 16 residues long. CDR3 sequence: CASRGEAATSTDTQYF. In nucleotides, the CDR3 is TGCGCCAGCAGAGGAGAGGCAGCCACTAGCACAGATACGCAGTATTTT.